This T cell receptor beta chain was recorded in a study of beta chain features in type 1 diabetes. General study results and limits: Among patients with Type 1 diabetes, TCRB CDR3s were moderately but significantly shorter in every one of the four CD4+ subsets.

CDR3 size: 14 residues. Trimming removed 1 base from V and 2 bases from J, with 7 bases in between. Germline V gene lookup returns CDR1 SGHTA and CDR2 FQGNSA. The sequenced template was cDNA made from the entire isolated RNA. Using immunoSEQ multiplex PCR, the repertoire was profiled, and TCRdb retains in-frame clones only, with some absent. This repertoire shows 500,000 to 850,000 clones, 11% to 15% found once; its top ten account for approximately 0.042%. With regard to this clone: The antigen is undetermined.

J is TRBJ2-3 and V is TRBV7-2; D gene uncertain. The receptor was derived from a man between 18 and 29 years old with type 1 diabetes. The sequenced sample consisted of naive CD4+ T cells from blood. The CDR3 region has the DNA TGTGCCAGCAGCTTAGACCCTTTCACAGATACGCAGTATTTT. It is translated as CASSLDPFTDTQYF.